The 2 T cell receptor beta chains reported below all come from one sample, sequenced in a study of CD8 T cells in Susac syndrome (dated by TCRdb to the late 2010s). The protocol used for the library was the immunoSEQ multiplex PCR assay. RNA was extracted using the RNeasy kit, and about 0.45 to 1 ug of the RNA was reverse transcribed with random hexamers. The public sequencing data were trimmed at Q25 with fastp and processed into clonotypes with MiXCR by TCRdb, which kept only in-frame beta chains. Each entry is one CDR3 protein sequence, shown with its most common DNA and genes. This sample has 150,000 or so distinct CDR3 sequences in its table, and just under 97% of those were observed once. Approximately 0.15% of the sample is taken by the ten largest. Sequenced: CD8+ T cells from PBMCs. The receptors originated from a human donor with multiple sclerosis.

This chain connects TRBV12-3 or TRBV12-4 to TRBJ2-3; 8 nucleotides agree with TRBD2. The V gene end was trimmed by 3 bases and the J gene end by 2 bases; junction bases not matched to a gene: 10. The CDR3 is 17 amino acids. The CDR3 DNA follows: TGTGCCAGCAGTTTTTGGTTTCTAGCGGGCTCCACAGATACGCAGTATTTT. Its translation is CASSFWFLAGSTDTQYF.

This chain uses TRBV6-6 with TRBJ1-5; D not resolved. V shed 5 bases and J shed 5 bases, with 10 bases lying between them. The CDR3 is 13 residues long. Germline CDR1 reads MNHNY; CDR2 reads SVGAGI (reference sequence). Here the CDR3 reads CASSTPLDQPQHF. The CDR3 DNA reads TGTGCCAGCAGTACACCACTTGATCAGCCCCAGCATTTT.